The entry below gives a single T cell receptor beta chain sequence along with its context. The protocol was immunoSEQ multiplex PCR, while the TCRdb copy is restricted to in-frame clones and leaves out a portion. The profile covers about 330,000 clones, with 87% appearing a single time and more than 0.8% taken by the ten largest. The data were taken from a study of blood T cell repertoires in COVID-19. Study overall: Acute and convalescent COVID-19 samples came from the United States, Italy and Spain.

The TCR sequence derives from a woman aged 25 to 45 who had recovered from COVID-19. Sequenced material: PBMCs or T cells enriched from blood (not recorded which).

CDR3 region: CASSPRHRDRARVATGELFF. The CDR3 DNA is TGTGCCAGCAGCCCTCGACACCGGGACAGGGCCCGGGTTGCCACCGGGGAGCTGTTTTTT. This chain uses TRBV3-1 (or the pseudogene TRBV3-2) with TRBJ2-2; 9 positions agree with TRBD1. Per the germline V gene, CDR1 is LGHDT and CDR2 is YNNKEL (reference sequence). With 4 bases clipped from V and 4 bases from J, the junction kept 19 bases outside the gene matches. The CDR3 runs to 20 residues.